This T cell receptor (beta chain) is drawn from a study of human T cells and chemical hapten exposure. The wider study: The upper back received 0.01% DPC by patch testing, with results read at 6 days. Mainly, slight library volume differences in the pool made TCR yields vary.

Time point denoted: patch test 3, about 24 weeks after DPC sensitization. The treatment denotes: therapeutic diphenylcyclopropenone sensitization with weekly scalp DPC. Sample donors consisted of patients with alopecia, aged 18 to 70 years, who were suitable for DPC. Unfractionated whole blood was the source from which total RNA was extracted. TCRdb passed the RACE reads through MiXCR, listing each CDR3 protein once. The table has 150,000 to 200,000 distinct CDR3 sequences, around 23% seen once. Germline V lookup: CDR1 MNHEY, CDR2 SVGAGI. The CDR3 is 14 amino acids. J was trimmed by 3 bases and V by 6 bases; bases with no gene match: 7.

This TCR was sampled from a woman between 40 and 50 years old with alopecia areata. Some clones in this sample may be carry-over from other donors' samples. The gene calls are TRBV6-5 and TRBJ2-7; TRBD2 agrees at 8 bases. Sample: whole blood, taken in connection with sensitization to the hapten diphenylcyclopropenone (DPC). The CDR3 nucleotides are TGTGCCAGCAGACAACCGGGGGGGGTCTACGAGCAGTACTTC. Translation: CASRQPGGVYEQYF.